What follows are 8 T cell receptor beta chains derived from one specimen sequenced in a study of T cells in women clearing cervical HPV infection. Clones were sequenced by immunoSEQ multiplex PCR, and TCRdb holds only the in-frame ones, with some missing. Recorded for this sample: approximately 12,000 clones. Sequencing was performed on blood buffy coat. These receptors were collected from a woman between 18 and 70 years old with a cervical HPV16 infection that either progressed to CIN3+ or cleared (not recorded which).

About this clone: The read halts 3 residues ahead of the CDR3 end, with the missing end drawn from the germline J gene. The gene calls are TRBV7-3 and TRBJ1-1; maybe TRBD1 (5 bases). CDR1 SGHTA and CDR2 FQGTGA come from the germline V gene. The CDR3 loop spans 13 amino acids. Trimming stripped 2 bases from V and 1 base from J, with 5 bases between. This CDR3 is CASSLGQNTEAFF. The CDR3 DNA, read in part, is TGTGCCAGCAGCTTAGGACAGAACACTGAA.

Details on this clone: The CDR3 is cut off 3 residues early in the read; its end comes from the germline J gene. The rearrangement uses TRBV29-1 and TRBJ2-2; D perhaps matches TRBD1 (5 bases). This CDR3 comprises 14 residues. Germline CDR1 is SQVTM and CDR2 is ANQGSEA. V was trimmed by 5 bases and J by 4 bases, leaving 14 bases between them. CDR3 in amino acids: CSVRRDISTGELFF. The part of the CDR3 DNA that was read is TGCAGCGTTCGCAGGGATATTAGCACCGGGGAG.

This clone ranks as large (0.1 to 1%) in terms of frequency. Incomplete CDR3 DNA: TGCAGCGTACTCGGTGAAAAA. Protein: CSVLGEK. The whole CDR3 reads CSVLGEKLFF. The chain recombines TRBV29-1 with TRBJ1-4, with D hard to call. Sequencing ends 3 residues short of the CDR3 end; the germline J gene provides the rest. The CDR3 has 10 residues. Germline loops: CDR1 SQVTM, CDR2 ANQGSEA. Trimming removed 6 bases at V and 7 bases at J, with 6 bases between.

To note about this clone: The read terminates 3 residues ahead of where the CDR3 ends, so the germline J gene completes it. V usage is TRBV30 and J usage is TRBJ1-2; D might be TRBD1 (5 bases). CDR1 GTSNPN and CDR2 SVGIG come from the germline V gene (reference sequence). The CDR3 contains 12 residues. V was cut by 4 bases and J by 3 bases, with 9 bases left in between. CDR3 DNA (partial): TGTGCCTGGATAGGGGTGGACTATGGC. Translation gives CAWIGVDYG. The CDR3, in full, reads CAWIGVDYGYTF.

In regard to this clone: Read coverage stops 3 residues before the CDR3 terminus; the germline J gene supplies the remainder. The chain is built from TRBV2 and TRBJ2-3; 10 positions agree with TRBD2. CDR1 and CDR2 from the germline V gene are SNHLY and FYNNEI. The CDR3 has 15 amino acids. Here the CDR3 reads CASSELAGVPETQYF. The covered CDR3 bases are TGTGCCAGCAGTGAACTAGCGGGAGTCCCGGAGACG.

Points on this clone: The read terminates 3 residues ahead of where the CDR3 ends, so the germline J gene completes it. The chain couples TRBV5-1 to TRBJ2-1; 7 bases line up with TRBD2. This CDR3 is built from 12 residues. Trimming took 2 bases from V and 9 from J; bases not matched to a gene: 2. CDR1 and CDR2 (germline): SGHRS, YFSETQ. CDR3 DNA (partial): TGCGCCAGCAGCTTATCGGGGGGTGAG. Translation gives CASSLSGGE. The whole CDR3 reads CASSLSGGEQFF.

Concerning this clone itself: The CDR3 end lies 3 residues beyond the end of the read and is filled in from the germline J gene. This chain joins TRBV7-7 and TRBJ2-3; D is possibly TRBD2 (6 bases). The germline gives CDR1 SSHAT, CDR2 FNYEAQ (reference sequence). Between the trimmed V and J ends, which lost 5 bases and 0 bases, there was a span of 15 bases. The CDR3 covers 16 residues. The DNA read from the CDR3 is TGTGCCAGCAGCCCAGGAGGGCAGGCTAGCACAGATACG. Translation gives CASSPGGQASTDT. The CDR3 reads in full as CASSPGGQASTDTQYF.

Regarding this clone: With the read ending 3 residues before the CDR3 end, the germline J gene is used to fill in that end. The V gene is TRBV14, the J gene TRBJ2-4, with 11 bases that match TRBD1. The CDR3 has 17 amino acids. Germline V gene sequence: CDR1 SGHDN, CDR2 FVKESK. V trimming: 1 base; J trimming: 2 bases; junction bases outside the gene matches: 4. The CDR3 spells CASSQGTGGASKNIQYF. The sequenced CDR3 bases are TGTGCCAGCAGCCAAGGGACAGGGGGCGCTTCCAAAAACATT.